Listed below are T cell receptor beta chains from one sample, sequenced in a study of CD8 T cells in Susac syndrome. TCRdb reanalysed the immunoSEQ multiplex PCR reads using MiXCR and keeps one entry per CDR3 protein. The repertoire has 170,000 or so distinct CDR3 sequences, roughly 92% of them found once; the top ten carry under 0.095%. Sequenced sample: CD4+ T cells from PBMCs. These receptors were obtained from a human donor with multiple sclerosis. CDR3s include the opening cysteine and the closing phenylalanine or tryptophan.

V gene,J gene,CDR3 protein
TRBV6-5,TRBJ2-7,CASSYRGGTESYEQYF
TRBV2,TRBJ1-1,CASKVNTEAFF
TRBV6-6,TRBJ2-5,CASSGAGTYQETQYF
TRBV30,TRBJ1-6,CAWSGGSPLHF
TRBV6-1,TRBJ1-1,CASSEARSRPNTEAFF
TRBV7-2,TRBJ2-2,CASSFYSRTGELFF
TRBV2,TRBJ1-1,CASSEAGTGGEAFF
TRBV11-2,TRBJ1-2,CASSLRREDGYTF
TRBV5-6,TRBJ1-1,CASSTQPRMNTEAFF
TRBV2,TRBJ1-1,CASTFYEGGNTEAFF
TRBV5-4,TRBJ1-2,CASSGGGGPNYGYTF
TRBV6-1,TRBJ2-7,CASSAGPSPYEQYF
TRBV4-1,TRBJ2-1,CASSQDYRQFF
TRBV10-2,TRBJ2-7,CASSGGTGNSYEQYF
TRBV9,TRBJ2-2,CASSVLSGELFF
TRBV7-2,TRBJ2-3,CASSLKWGTGIIRGDTQYF
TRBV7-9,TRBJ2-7,CASRLGSSSYEQYF
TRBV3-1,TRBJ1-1,CASSTPGTDKAFF
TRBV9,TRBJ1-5,CASSVGEGRDQPQHF
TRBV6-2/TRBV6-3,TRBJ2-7,CASSYLQDIRYEQYF
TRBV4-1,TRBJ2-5,CASSQAGRGIGTQYF
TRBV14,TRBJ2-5,CASRPRGSGDQETQYF
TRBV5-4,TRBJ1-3,CASSTQGSGNTIYF
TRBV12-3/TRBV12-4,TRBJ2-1,CASSPPWTSHCEQFF
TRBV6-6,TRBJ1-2,CASRTGQDYGYTF
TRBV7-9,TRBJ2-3,CASSLSGASSGQDTQYF
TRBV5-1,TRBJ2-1,CASTPGSENEQFF
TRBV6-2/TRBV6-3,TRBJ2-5,CASNLDRAETQYF
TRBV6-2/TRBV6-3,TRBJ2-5,CASIEQGRETQYF
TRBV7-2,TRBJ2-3,CASSLVAGAGDTQYF
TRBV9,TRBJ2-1,CASSVGGSVYNEQFF
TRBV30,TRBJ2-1,CAWSIDRTMFNYNEQFF
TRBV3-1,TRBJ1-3,CASSIRTGRGNTIYF
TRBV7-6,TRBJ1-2,CASSPGQGADYGYTF
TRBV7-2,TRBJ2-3,CASSFAGSDTQYF
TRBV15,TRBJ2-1,CATSRLNNEQFF
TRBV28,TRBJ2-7,CASTTQGAYEQYF
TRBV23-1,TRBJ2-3,CASSPGSKGTDTQYF
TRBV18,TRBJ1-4,CASSPGQEKLFF
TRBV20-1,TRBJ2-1,CSARSGGGGVYEQFF
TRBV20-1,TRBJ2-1,CSARDRKGTGLVGEQFF
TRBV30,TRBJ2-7,CAWSPTGQIYEQYF
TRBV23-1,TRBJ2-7,CASSPPPGRNEQYF
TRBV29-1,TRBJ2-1,CSVERYGAKQGEQFF
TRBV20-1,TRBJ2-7,CSASPPQGASYEQYF
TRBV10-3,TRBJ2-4,CAISESTAGKNIQYF
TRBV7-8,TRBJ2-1,CASSLDGTSAPKFF
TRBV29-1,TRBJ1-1,CSVTDRVSTEAFF
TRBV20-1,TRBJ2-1,CSARVPGTSGGNTPFF
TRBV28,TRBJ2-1,CASSSGSRNEQFF
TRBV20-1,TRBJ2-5,CSAPQLAGEETQYF
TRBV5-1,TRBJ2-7,CASSPTGGSMYEQYF
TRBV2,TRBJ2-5,CASMKGGQETQYF
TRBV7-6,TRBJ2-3,CASSSTSGSISTDTQYF
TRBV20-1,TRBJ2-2,CSARDFGQGYTGELFF
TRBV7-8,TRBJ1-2,CASSLARESGYTF
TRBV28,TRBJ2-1,CASSSTGSSYNEQFF
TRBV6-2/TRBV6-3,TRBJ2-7,CASVRSGAVEQYF
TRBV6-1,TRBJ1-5,CASIKGAGSNQPQHF